Listed here are 3 T cell receptor beta chains from one sample, sequenced in a study of cytomegalovirus exposure and HLA in healthy donors. PCR was performed using 60 Vbeta and 13 Jbeta primers. TCRdb's table, derived via immunoSEQ multiplex PCR, lists solely in-frame clones and lacks some. Here the sample spans roughly 150,000 clones, 65% to 85% being singletons. Material: PBMCs. Every receptor here comes from a woman younger than 35 in good health and CMV-seronegative.

This clone was recorded a few times. V gene TRBV9 combines with J gene TRBJ1-4; D is perhaps TRBD1 (5 bases). CDR3 length equals 14 residues. The germline gives CDR1 SGDLS, CDR2 YYNGEE. The ends were cut back, 0 bases at V and 7 bases at J, with 10 bases in the middle. CDR3 sequence: CASSVGQGTEKLFF. Written as DNA, the CDR3 is TGTGCCAGCAGCGTAGGTCAGGGAACTGAAAAACTGTTTTTT.

J is TRBJ2-1 and V is TRBV11-1; D perhaps matches TRBD1 (6 bases). This CDR3 is 17 amino acids long. Trimming shortened V by 5 bases and J by 7 bases, and 24 bases separated the two germline ends. Germline V gene sequence: CDR1 SGHAT, CDR2 FQDESV (reference sequence). CDR3 bases: TGTGCCAGCAGCCAGGGGCAGACCGTGTCTTCTCGGAATGAGCAGTTCTTC. The encoded protein is CASSQGQTVSSRNEQFF.

The chain combines TRBV5-4 with TRBJ2-3, with a tentative D call TRBD2 (6 bases). With 6 bases removed from V and 0 bases from J, the gap between germline ends came to 17 bases. The CDR3 length is 16 residues. Germline CDR1 reads SGHNT; CDR2 reads YYREEE (reference sequence). The CDR3 nucleotides are TGTGCCAGCACTACCGGGGGACCGACTAGCACAGATACGCAGTATTTT. Its protein is CASTTGGPTSTDTQYF.